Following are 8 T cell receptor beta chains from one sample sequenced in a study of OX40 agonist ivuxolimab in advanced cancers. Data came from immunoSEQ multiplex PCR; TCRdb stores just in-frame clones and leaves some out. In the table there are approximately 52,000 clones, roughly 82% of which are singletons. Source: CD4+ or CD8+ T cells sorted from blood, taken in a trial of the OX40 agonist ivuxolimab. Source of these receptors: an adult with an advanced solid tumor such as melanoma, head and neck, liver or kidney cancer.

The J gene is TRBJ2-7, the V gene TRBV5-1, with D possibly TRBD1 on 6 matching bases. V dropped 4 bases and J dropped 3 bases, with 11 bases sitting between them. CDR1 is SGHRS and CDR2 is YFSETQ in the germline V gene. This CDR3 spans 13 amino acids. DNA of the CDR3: TGCGCCAGCAGCGTACAGGGAGACTACGAGCAGTACTTC. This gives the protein CASSVQGDYEQYF.

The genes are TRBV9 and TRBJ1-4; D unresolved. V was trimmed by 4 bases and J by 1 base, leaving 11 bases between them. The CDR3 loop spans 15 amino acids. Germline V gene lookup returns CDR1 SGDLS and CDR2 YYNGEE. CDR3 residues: CASSNDGGTNEKLFF. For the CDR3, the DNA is TGTGCCAGCAGCAACGACGGCGGAACTAATGAAAAACTGTTTTTT.

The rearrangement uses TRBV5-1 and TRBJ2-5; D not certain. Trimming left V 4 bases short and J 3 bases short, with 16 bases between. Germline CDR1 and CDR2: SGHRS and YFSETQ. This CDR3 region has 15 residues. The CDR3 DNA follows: TGCGCCAGCAGCAGGGTGATGGTTCCTAAAGAGACCCAGTACTTC. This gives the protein CASSRVMVPKETQYF.

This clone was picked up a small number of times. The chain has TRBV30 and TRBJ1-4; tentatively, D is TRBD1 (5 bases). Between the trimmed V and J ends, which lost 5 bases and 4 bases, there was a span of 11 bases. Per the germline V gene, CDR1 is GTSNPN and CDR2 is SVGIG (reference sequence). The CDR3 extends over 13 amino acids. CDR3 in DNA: TGTGCCTGGCGTAGAGGGGTTAATGAAAAACTGTTTTTT. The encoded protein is CAWRRGVNEKLFF.

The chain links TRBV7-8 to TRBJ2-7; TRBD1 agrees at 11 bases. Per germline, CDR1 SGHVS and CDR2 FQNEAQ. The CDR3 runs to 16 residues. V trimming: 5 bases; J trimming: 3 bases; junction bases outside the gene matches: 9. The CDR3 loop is CASSLLPGTGGYEQYF. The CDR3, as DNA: TGTGCCAGCAGCCTCCTCCCCGGGACAGGGGGCTACGAGCAGTACTTC.

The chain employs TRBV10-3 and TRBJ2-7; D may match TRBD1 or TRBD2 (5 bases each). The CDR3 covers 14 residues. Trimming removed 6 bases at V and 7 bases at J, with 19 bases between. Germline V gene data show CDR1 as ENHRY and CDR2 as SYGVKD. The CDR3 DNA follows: TGTGCCATCAGGGCCCACGGTGAAGGGACGGAGCAGTACTTC. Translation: CAIRAHGEGTEQYF.

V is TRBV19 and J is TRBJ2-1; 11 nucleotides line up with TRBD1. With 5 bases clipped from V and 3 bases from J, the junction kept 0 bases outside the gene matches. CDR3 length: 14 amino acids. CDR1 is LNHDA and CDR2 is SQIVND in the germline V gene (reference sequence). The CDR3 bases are TGTGCCAGTAGTGGGACAGGGGGCTACAATGAGCAGTTCTTC. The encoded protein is CASSGTGGYNEQFF.

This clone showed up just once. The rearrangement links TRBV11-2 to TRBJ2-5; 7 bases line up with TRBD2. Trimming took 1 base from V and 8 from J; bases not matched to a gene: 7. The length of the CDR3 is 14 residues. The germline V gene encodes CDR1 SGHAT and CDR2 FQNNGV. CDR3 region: CASSLAGLGLTQYF. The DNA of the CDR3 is TGTGCCAGCAGCTTAGCCGGACTAGGCCTAACCCAGTACTTC.